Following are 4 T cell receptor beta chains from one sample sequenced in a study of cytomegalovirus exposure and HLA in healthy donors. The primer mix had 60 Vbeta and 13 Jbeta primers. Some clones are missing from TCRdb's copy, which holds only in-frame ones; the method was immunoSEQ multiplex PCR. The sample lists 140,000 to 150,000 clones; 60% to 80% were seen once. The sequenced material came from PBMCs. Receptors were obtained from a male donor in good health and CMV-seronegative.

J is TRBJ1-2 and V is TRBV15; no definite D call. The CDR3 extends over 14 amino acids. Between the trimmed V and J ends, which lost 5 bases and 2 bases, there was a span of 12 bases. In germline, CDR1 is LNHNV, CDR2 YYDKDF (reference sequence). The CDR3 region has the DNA TGTGCCACCAGCTTTAAGGGAGTGAACTATGGCTACACCTTC. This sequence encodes CATSFKGVNYGYTF.

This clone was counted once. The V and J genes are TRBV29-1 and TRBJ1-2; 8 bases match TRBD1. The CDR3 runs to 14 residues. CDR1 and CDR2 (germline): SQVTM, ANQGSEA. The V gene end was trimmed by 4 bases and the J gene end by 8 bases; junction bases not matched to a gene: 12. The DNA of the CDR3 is TGCAGCGTTGTTGGACAGGGTTTCAGGGGGGGCTACACCTTC. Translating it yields CSVVGQGFRGGYTF.

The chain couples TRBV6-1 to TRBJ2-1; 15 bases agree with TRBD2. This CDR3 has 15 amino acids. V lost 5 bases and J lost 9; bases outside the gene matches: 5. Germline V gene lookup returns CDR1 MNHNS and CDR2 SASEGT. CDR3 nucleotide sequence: TGTGCCAGCAGTAGTGGACTAGCGGGAGGGACTGAGCAGTTCTTC. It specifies CASSSGLAGGTEQFF.

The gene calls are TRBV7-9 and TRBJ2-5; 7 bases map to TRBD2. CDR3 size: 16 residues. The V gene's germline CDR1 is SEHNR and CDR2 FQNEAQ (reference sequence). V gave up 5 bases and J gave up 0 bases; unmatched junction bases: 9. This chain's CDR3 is CASSARASGNQETQYF. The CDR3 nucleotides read TGTGCCAGCAGCGCGAGGGCTAGCGGTAACCAAGAGACCCAGTACTTC.